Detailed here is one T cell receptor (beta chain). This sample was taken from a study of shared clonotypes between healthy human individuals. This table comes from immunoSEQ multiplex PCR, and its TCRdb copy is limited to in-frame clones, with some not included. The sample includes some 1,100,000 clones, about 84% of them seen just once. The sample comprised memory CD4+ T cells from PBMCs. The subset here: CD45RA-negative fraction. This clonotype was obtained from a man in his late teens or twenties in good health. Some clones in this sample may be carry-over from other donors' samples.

Here the CDR3 reads CASSLHGEVKYF. The CDR3 nucleotides are TGCGCCAGCAGCTTGCACGGGGAGGTGAAGTACTTC. The chain links TRBV5-1 to TRBJ2-7, with D tentatively TRBD2 (6 bases). Trimming took 1 base from V and 11 from J, leaving 13 bases between them. This CDR3 spans 12 amino acids. Germline CDR1 reads SGHRS; CDR2 reads YFSETQ.